This T cell receptor (beta chain) comes out of a study of blood T cell repertoires in COVID-19. Study details: COVID-19 samples collected from the United States, Italy and Spain covered acute and convalescent phases. PBMCs, B-cell-depleted T cells, or T cells provided the cDNA or gDNA that made up the material.

As originally analysed: Amplified reference gene primers provided the basis for estimating nucleated cell counts. The data were produced by immunoSEQ multiplex PCR, yet TCRdb's version contains in-frame clones alone and is incomplete. That table furnishes V, J and clone size, whereas the DNA furnished D and trimming. The data show some 150,000 clones, about 90% seen once. The germline gives CDR1 SNHLY, CDR2 FYNNEI. The CDR3 runs to 13 residues. The V gene end was trimmed by 5 bases and the J gene end by 7 bases; junction bases not matched to a gene: 3. This sequence originates from a man aged 55 to 70 with acute or convalescent COVID-19. J is TRBJ1-2 and V is TRBV2, with 11 bases that match TRBD1. Source material: peripheral blood. CDR3 amino acids: CASSSGTGGGYTF. CDR3 coding DNA: TGTGCCAGCAGTTCCGGGACAGGGGGTGGCTACACCTTC.